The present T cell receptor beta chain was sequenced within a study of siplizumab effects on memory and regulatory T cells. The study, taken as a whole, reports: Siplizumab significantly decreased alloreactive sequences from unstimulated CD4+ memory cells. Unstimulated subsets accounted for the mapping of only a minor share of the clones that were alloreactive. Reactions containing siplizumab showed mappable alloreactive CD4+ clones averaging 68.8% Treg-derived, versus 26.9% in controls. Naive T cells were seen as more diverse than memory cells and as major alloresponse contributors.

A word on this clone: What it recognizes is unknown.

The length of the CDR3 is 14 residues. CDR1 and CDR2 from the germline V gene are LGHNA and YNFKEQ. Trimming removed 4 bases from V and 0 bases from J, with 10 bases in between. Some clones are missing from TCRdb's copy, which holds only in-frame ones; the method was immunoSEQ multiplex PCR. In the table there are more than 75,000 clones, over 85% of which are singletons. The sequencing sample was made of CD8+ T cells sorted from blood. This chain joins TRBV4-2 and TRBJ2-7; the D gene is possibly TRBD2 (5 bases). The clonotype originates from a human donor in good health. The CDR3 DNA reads TGTGCCAGCAGCCCGGAGAGCGGCTCCTACGAGCAGTACTTC. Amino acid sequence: CASSPESGSYEQYF.